Below are 13 T cell receptor beta chains sequenced from a single sample in a study of monozygotic twins with inflammatory bowel disease (dated by TCRdb to the late 2010s). Libraries were built with 5' RACE. Sequenced using an Illumina HiSeq 2500. The reads went through TCRdb reprocessing, and each CDR3 protein sequence gets one entry with no DNA. The table for this sample shows under 150,000 distinct CDR3 sequences. Together, the top ten hold 2% to 2.5% of the sample. The sequencing sample was made of blood. The receptors originated from a human donor with ulcerative colitis or Crohn's disease, or a healthy co-twin of an affected twin (not recorded which).

The V and J genes are TRBV6-2 or TRBV6-3 and TRBJ2-5; TCRdb lists TRBD1, though no DNA is available to test this call. The germline CDR1 and CDR2 sequences are MNHEY and SVGEGT. The CDR3 totals 16 residues. The chain's CDR3 is CASSTPIDRAQETQYF.

The V and J genes are TRBV3-1 and TRBJ2-7; TCRdb outputs TRBD1, but without DNA this stays unchecked. The germline gives CDR1 LGHDT, CDR2 YNNKEL (reference sequence). The CDR3 loop spans 14 amino acids. This CDR3 reads CASSQTTGSYEQYF.

This sequence joins TRBV6-6 and TRBJ1-1; TCRdb's D gene call, TRBD1, goes unchecked for lack of DNA. Germline assignment: CDR1 MNHNY and CDR2 SVGAGI (reference sequence). The CDR3 runs 14 residues. The CDR3 here is CASRRGQGHTEAFF.

The V call is TRBV5-1, the J call TRBJ1-1. The CDR3 extends over 16 amino acids. Germline V CDR1 and CDR2: SGHRS, YFSETQ. This CDR3 reads CASSWDDAGLNTEAFF.

The rearrangement uses TRBV7-2 and TRBJ2-2; TCRdb lists TRBD1, though no DNA is available to test this call. The CDR3 is 13 amino acids. CDR1 is SGHTA and CDR2 is FQGNSA in the germline V gene. The CDR3 protein is CASSLTGVGELFF.

This chain uses TRBV12-3 or TRBV12-4 with TRBJ1-1; TCRdb returns TRBD1, unconfirmable since there is no DNA. The CDR3 is 15 amino acids. The CDR3 is CASTAHRGRNTEAFF.

The chain couples TRBV5-1 to TRBJ1-2; there is no DNA to check the TCRdb D call of TRBD1. There are 14 residues in the CDR3. Germline lookup yields CDR1 SGHRS and CDR2 YFSETQ. CDR3 loop: CASSIGLQGYGYTF.

The chain joins TRBV20-1 to TRBJ2-7. The length of the CDR3 is 14 residues. In germline, CDR1 is DFQATT, CDR2 SNEGSKA (reference sequence). This chain's CDR3 is CSASVTGGPYEQYF.

The chain joins TRBV5-1 to TRBJ1-2; no DNA is available, so the TRBD1 call from TCRdb remains unchecked. The CDR3 has 16 residues. From germline, CDR1 is SGHRS and CDR2 YFSETQ. CDR3 loop: CASSLGRTAANYGYTF.

This sequence joins TRBV7-7 and TRBJ2-7; the TCRdb call, TRBD2, lacks DNA for checking. Germline-derived CDR1 and CDR2 are SSHAT and FNYEAQ (reference sequence). The CDR3 sequence is 15 residues long. The CDR3: CASSLASGSSYEQYF.

The chain couples TRBV7-8 to TRBJ1-1; TCRdb selects TRBD1, and the lack of DNA leaves this call unchecked. The CDR3 loop spans 14 amino acids. Per germline, CDR1 SGHVS and CDR2 FQNEAQ. The chain's CDR3 is CASSLAVAGTNAFF.

The V gene is TRBV3-1, the J gene TRBJ2-7. This CDR3 spans 16 amino acids. Germline V gene data show CDR1 as LGHDT and CDR2 as YNNKEL (reference sequence). This CDR3 reads CASSQVRSASGYEQYF.

The genes are TRBV29-1 and TRBJ2-5; TCRdb's assignment of TRBD2 cannot be checked, as there is no DNA. The CDR3 has 14 residues. The V gene's germline CDR1 is SQVTM and CDR2 ANQGSEA. CDR3 sequence reads: CSVESPQYQETQYF.